The rows below give T cell receptor beta chains drawn from one sample of a study of OX40 agonist ivuxolimab in advanced cancers. The method was immunoSEQ multiplex PCR; TCRdb's version includes in-frame clones alone and lacks a portion of them. The data contain tens of thousands of clones, more than 80% of them singletons. The sequencing used CD4+ or CD8+ T cells sorted from blood, collected in a trial of the OX40 agonist ivuxolimab. The receptors originated from an adult with an advanced solid tumor such as melanoma, head and neck, liver or kidney cancer. Each CDR3 is given with its conserved first and last residue. D genes are given only for firm matches. Size values are once, few and many counts, or a class for expanded clones, and some rows have none.

clone size	J gene	D gene	V gene	CDR3 protein	CDR3 DNA
.	TRBJ1-5	.	TRBV7-9	CASSLAGEQPQHF	TGTGCCAGCAGCTTAGCAGGGGAGCAGCCCCAGCATTTT
.	TRBJ1-2	.	TRBV7-9	CASSLENGYTF	TGTGCCAGCAGCTTGGAGAATGGCTACACCTTC
few	TRBJ1-1	.	TRBV18	CASSPQGNTEAFF	TGTGCCAGCTCACCACAGGGCAACACTGAAGCTTTCTTT
once	TRBJ2-7	.	TRBV6-6	CASTDSLYEQYF	TGTGCCAGCACCGACAGCCTCTACGAGCAGTACTTC
.	TRBJ2-2	TRBD2	TRBV9	CASSVLAGGVDTGELFF	TGTGCCAGCAGCGTGCTAGCGGGAGGCGTCGACACCGGGGAGCTGTTTTTT
.	TRBJ1-5	TRBD1	TRBV5-1	CASSPGTGSQPQHF	TGCGCCAGCAGCCCGGGGACAGGGTCTCAGCCCCAGCATTTT
.	TRBJ2-7	.	TRBV19	CASSMEGRYYEQYF	TGTGCCAGTAGTATGGAGGGCAGGTACTACGAGCAGTACTTC
.	TRBJ2-7	.	TRBV28	CASSGPPGPPSWGEQYF	TGTGCCAGCAGTGGACCCCCAGGGCCGCCTAGTTGGGGGGAGCAGTACTTC
.	TRBJ2-1	.	TRBV12-5	CASGLVEHEQFF	TGTGCTAGTGGTTTGGTAGAGCATGAGCAGTTCTTC
once	TRBJ1-4	TRBD1	TRBV9	CASSVGDRNNEKLFF	TGTGCCAGCAGCGTAGGGGACAGAAATAATGAAAAACTGTTTTTT
.	TRBJ2-1	.	TRBV7-8	CASSFDKDNEQFF	TGTGCCAGCAGCTTTGACAAAGACAATGAGCAGTTCTTC
.	TRBJ1-3	.	TRBV10-3	CAISESGPNSGNTIYF	TGTGCCATCAGTGAGTCCGGGCCAAACTCTGGAAACACCATATATTTT
.	TRBJ2-1	.	TRBV14	CASSQSRLVAYNEQFF	TGTGCCAGCAGCCAATCCCGACTAGTTGCTTACAATGAGCAGTTCTTC
.	TRBJ1-2	.	TRBV5-5	CASSLSWFSPYGYTF	TGTGCCAGCAGCTTAAGTTGGTTCTCACCCTATGGCTACACCTTC
.	TRBJ2-5	.	TRBV2	CASSVRREETQYF	TGTGCCAGCAGTGTTCGCAGGGAAGAGACCCAGTACTTC
.	TRBJ2-5	TRBD1	TRBV5-1	CASSLAVRGKWETQYF	TGCGCCAGCAGCTTGGCGGTCAGGGGGAAATGGGAGACCCAGTACTTC
.	TRBJ2-3	.	TRBV6-5	CASSLNGDSTDTQYF	TGTGCCAGCAGTTTGAACGGGGACAGCACAGATACGCAGTATTTT
.	TRBJ1-6	.	TRBV29-1	CSVEPPGRLYNSPLHF	TGCAGCGTTGAACCCCCAGGACGTTTGTATAATTCACCCCTCCACTTT
few	TRBJ2-1	TRBD2	TRBV7-3	CASSSGGRSDEQFF	TGTGCCAGCAGCTCGGGCGGGAGGTCCGATGAGCAGTTCTTC
.	TRBJ1-2	TRBD1	TRBV27	CASSRTGTGAYGYTF	TGTGCCAGCAGCCGCACCGGGACAGGGGCCTATGGCTACACCTTC